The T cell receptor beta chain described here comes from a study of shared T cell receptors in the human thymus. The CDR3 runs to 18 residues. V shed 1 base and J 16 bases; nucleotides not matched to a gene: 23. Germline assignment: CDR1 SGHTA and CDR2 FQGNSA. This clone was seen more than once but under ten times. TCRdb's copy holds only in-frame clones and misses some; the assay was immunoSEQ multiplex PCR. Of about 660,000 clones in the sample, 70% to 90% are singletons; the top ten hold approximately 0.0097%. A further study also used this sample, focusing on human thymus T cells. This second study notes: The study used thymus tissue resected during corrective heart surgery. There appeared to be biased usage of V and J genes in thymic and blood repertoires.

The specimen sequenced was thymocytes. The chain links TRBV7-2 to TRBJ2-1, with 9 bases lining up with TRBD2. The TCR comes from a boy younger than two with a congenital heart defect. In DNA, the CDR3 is TGTGCCAGCAGCTTAGTTGAGTCGGCGGGAGGGATTCCGGGTGATTCATTCTTC. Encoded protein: CASSLVESAGGIPGDSFF.